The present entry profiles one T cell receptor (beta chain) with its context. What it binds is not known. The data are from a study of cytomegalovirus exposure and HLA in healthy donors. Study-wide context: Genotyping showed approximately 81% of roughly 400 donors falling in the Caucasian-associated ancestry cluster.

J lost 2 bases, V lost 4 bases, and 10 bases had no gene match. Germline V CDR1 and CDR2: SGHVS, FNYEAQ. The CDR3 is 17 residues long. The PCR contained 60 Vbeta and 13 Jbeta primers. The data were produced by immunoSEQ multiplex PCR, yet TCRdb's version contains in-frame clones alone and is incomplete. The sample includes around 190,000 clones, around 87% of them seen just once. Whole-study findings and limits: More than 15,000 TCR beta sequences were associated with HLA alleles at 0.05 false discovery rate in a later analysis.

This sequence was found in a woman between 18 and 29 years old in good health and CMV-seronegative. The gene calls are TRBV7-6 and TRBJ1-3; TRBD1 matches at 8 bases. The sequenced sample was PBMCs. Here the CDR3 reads CASSSMGPTGAGNTIYF. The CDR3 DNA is TGTGCCAGCAGCTCTATGGGACCGACAGGGGCTGGAAACACCATATATTTT.